One and the same sample provided the 29 T cell receptor beta chains below, sequenced in a study of blood T cell repertoires in COVID-19. Method: immunoSEQ multiplex PCR; TCRdb's copy keeps in-frame clones and lacks some. The data contain some 450,000 clones, about 87% of them singletons. Sequencing was carried out using peripheral blood. Source of these receptors: a man younger than 35 with COVID-19, enrolled during active disease.

This chain connects TRBV7-2 to TRBJ2-5; unclear D gene. The CDR3 totals 14 residues. Germline V lookup: CDR1 SGHTA, CDR2 FQGNSA. Deletions cut 0 bases from V and 4 bases from J, with 9 bases between. DNA of the CDR3: TGTGCCAGCAGCTTAGCTCCAGGAACAGAGACCCAGTACTTC. The encoded protein is CASSLAPGTETQYF.

The chain carries TRBV5-4 and TRBJ2-2; 9 bases are a match to TRBD2. Germline trimming cut 4 bases from V and 0 bases from J; bases unmatched to any gene: 7. This CDR3 is built from 17 residues. In germline, CDR1 is SGHNT, CDR2 YYREEE (reference sequence). CDR3 amino acids: CASSAYLAGTNTGELFF. Written as DNA, the CDR3 is TGTGCCAGCAGCGCGTATCTAGCGGGAACGAACACCGGGGAGCTGTTTTTT.

This rearrangement joins TRBV7-2 to TRBJ2-1; TRBD2 agrees at 9 bases. The ends lost 8 bases at V and 9 bases at J; junction bases unmatched: 11. Per the germline V gene, CDR1 is SGHTA and CDR2 is FQGNSA. The CDR3 extends over 14 amino acids. The CDR3 region has the DNA TGTGCCAGCGCCCAGGGACTAGCTAGGGGTGAGCAGTTCTTC. The encoded protein is CASAQGLARGEQFF.

The chain couples TRBV27 to TRBJ2-5; D possibly corresponds to TRBD1 (5 bases). Trimming shortened V by 0 bases and J by 1 base, and 9 bases separated the two germline ends. The germline V gene has CDR1 MNHEY and CDR2 SMNVEV (reference sequence). This CDR3 is 15 amino acids long. DNA of the CDR3: TGTGCCAGCAGTTTATCGCGACAGACCCAAGAGACCCAGTACTTC. The encoded protein is CASSLSRQTQETQYF.

This chain links TRBV19 with TRBJ1-2; TRBD1 aligns across 12 bases. The CDR3 totals 16 residues. The trim removed 0 bases at V and 7 bases at J, leaving 6 bases unmatched. Germline CDR1 reads LNHDA; CDR2 reads SQIVND (reference sequence). CDR3 amino acids: CASSIDGTGGVSGYTF. The CDR3 nucleotides read TGTGCCAGTAGTATAGATGGGACAGGGGGCGTAAGTGGCTACACCTTC.

This chain connects TRBV6-5 to TRBJ1-2; TRBD1 might be the D (6 bases). Germline assignment: CDR1 MNHEY and CDR2 SVGAGI. CDR3 length equals 13 residues. With 6 bases removed from V and 8 bases from J, the gap between germline ends came to 16 bases. CDR3 in amino acids: CASSLDRSRGYTF. CDR3 sequence (DNA): TGTGCCAGCAGCCTAGACAGGTCTCGCGGCTACACCTTC.

The CDR3 DNA sequence: TGTGCCACCAGTCGGGGGATTAATGAAAAACTGTTTTTT. It yields the protein CATSRGINEKLFF. The rearrangement uses TRBV24-1 and TRBJ1-4; perhaps TRBD1 as D (5 bases). This CDR3 spans 13 amino acids. From germline, CDR1 is KGHDR and CDR2 SFDVKD. Trimming pared 6 bases from V and 4 bases from J, leaving 8 bases between.

The J gene is TRBJ2-1, the V gene TRBV18; weak D call: TRBD1 (5 bases). The CDR3 length is 18 residues. The V gene's germline CDR1 is KGHSH and CDR2 LQKENI. V was cut by 3 bases and J by 0 bases, with 18 bases left in between. The CDR3 bases are TGTGCCAGCTCACCGCGACAGTACCATCTTAGCTCCTACAATGAGCAGTTCTTC. This sequence encodes CASSPRQYHLSSYNEQFF.

The V call is TRBV5-1, the J call TRBJ2-2; 8 bases match TRBD2. The CDR3 runs 15 residues. From germline, CDR1 is SGHRS and CDR2 YFSETQ. V trimming: 3 bases; J trimming: 4 bases; junction bases outside the gene matches: 5. The CDR3 sequence: CASSSGRAPTGELFF. The CDR3 DNA sequence: TGCGCCAGCAGCTCCGGGAGGGCCCCCACCGGGGAGCTGTTTTTT.

The chain has TRBV14 and TRBJ1-1; 8 bases are a match to TRBD1. This CDR3 contains 16 residues. Germline trimming cut 2 bases from V and 0 bases from J; bases unmatched to any gene: 5. The germline gives CDR1 SGHDN, CDR2 FVKESK. The CDR3 nucleotides are TGTGCCAGCAGCCAACAGGGGGCAAGGGTGAACACTGAAGCTTTCTTT. It is translated as CASSQQGARVNTEAFF.

The chain is built from TRBV12-3 or TRBV12-4 and TRBJ2-3; perhaps TRBD2 as D (6 bases). Between the trimmed V and J ends, which lost 7 bases and 6 bases, there was a span of 11 bases. The CDR3 extends over 12 amino acids. The CDR3 DNA is TGTGCCAGCACCCGAGGGAGGGATACGCAGTATTTT. Its protein is CASTRGRDTQYF.

This clone appeared once. This chain links TRBV7-2 with TRBJ2-4; unclear D gene. V shed 5 bases and J shed 0 bases, with 11 bases lying between them. The CDR3 contains 15 residues. Germline loops: CDR1 SGHTA, CDR2 FQGNSA. The CDR3 is CASSPGQVAKNIQYF. CDR3 nucleotides: TGTGCCAGCAGCCCCGGCCAGGTAGCCAAAAACATTCAGTACTTC. Complete variable domain (other parts from reference TRBV7-2 and TRBJ2-4): GAGVSQSPSNKVTEKGKDVELRCDPISGHTALYWYRQSLGQGLEFLIYFQGNSAPDKSGLPSDRFSAERTGGSVSTLTIQRTQQEDSAVYLCASSPGQVAKNIQYFGAGTRLSVL.

CDR3 sequence reads: CSVSEAVRSYNEQFF. As DNA, the CDR3 is TGCAGCGTGTCTGAAGCGGTCCGCTCCTACAATGAGCAGTTCTTC. The rearrangement links TRBV29-1 to TRBJ2-1; tentative D call: TRBD2 (5 bases). V gave up 6 bases and J gave up 0 bases, with 15 bases separating them. Germline CDR1 reads SQVTM; CDR2 reads ANQGSEA. The CDR3 is 15 residues long.

This clone was detected once. The chain joins TRBV7-9 to TRBJ2-1; D not resolved. Trimming removed 3 bases at V and 4 bases at J, with 4 bases between. The length of the CDR3 is 12 residues. Per the germline V gene, CDR1 is SEHNR and CDR2 is FQNEAQ (reference sequence). The CDR3 region is CASSLTYNEQFF. The CDR3 bases are TGTGCCAGCAGCTTGACATACAATGAGCAGTTCTTC.

This sequence joins TRBV10-1 and TRBJ2-2; D unclear. Germline CDR1 WNHNN, CDR2 SYGVQD (reference sequence). CDR3 length: 18 amino acids. Trimming removed 0 bases from V and 0 bases from J, with 14 bases in between. CDR3 in amino acids: CASSESQAPRPNTGELFF. Here the CDR3 DNA reads TGCGCCAGCAGTGAGTCGCAGGCACCACGCCCGAACACCGGGGAGCTGTTTTTT.

The rearrangement uses TRBV5-4 and TRBJ2-7; weak D call: TRBD2 (5 bases). This CDR3 is 12 amino acids long. The ends were cut back, 3 bases at V and 2 bases at J, with 6 bases in the middle. Per the germline V gene, CDR1 is SGHNT and CDR2 is YYREEE (reference sequence). The CDR3 is CASSYGTYEQYF. CDR3 nucleotides: TGTGCCAGCAGCTACGGGACCTACGAGCAGTACTTC.

This chain connects TRBV7-9 to TRBJ2-5, with D unclear. V was pared by 5 bases and J by 0 bases, with 16 bases between. Germline V gives CDR1 SEHNR, CDR2 FQNEAQ (reference sequence). This CDR3 has 16 amino acids. The DNA of the CDR3 is TGTGCCAGCAGCCCCCTTCTTTCTAGTGACCAAGAGACCCAGTACTTC. It translates to CASSPLLSSDQETQYF.

The chain employs TRBV7-9 and TRBJ1-2; 8 positions agree with TRBD1. The CDR3 extends over 14 amino acids. V lost 7 bases, J lost 7 bases, and 11 bases stayed unmatched. CDR1 is SEHNR, CDR2 FQNEAQ, per germline (reference sequence). In DNA, the CDR3 is TGTGCCAGCACAATCAGGGGGCGCGTTTCTGGCTACACCTTC. Its protein is CASTIRGRVSGYTF.

The chain has TRBV12-5 and TRBJ2-1; D might be TRBD2 (6 bases). V lost 5 bases and J 0 bases, leaving 11 bases between the germline ends. The CDR3 runs 15 residues. From germline, CDR1 is LGHNT and CDR2 FRNRAP. The CDR3 DNA reads TGTGCTAGTGGTAAGACCGGGAGCTCCTACAATGAGCAGTTCTTC. Translating it yields CASGKTGSSYNEQFF.

The genes are TRBV25-1 and TRBJ2-1; 9 bases match TRBD1. Germline CDR1 is MGHDK and CDR2 is SYGVNS. Losses at the gene ends were 4 bases for V and 6 bases for J; bases not matched to a gene: 10. CDR3 size: 16 residues. The CDR3 loop is CASSVTSGTGSNEQFF. Written as DNA, the CDR3 is TGTGCCAGCAGTGTAACCTCCGGGACAGGGAGCAATGAGCAGTTCTTC.

The chain couples TRBV21-1 to TRBJ2-7; the table's D call, TRBD2, was not checked against the DNA. TRBV21-1 is marked as a pseudogene. The CDR3 is 19 amino acids. CDR3 sequence reads: CASSRYPGLADLYPYEQYF. CDR3 bases: TGTGCCAGCAGCAGATACCCGGGACTAGCGGACCTTTATCCCTACGAGCAGTACTTC.

The V and J genes are TRBV5-5 and TRBJ2-1; TRBD2 matches 11 bases. The CDR3 is 14 residues long. The germline V gene has CDR1 SGHKS and CDR2 YYEKEE (reference sequence). The V segment lost 3 bases and the J segment 4 bases; nucleotides outside the gene matches: 0. In DNA, the CDR3 is TGTGCCAGCAGCTGGACTAGCGGGTACAATGAGCAGTTCTTC. Its protein is CASSWTSGYNEQFF.

The J gene is TRBJ2-5, the V gene TRBV3-1 (or the pseudogene TRBV3-2), with D possibly TRBD1 on 6 matching bases. Trimming pared 5 bases from V and 7 bases from J, leaving 14 bases between. The germline gives CDR1 LGHDT, CDR2 YNNKEL (reference sequence). The CDR3 consists of 13 residues. CDR3 in amino acids: CASSLQGDRTQYF. CDR3 nucleotides: TGTGCCAGCAGCTTACAGGGCGATCGGACCCAGTACTTC.

This clone was counted once. The CDR3 is CASSPRTGELFF. As DNA, the CDR3 is TGTGCCAGCAGCCCCAGGACCGGGGAGCTGTTTTTT. V usage is TRBV9 and J usage is TRBJ2-2; D unclear. V gave up 4 bases and J gave up 5 bases, with 6 bases separating them. The CDR3 sequence is 12 residues long. The germline V gene encodes CDR1 SGDLS and CDR2 YYNGEE. Complete variable domain (other parts from reference TRBV9 and TRBJ2-2): DSGVTQTPKHLITATGQRVTLRCSPRSGDLSVYWYQQSLDQGLQFLIQYYNGEERAKGNILERFSAQQFPDLHSELNLSSLELGDSALYFCASSPRTGELFFGEGSRLTVL.

This sequence joins TRBV6-5 and TRBJ2-2; TRBD2 agrees at 9 bases. The junction had 3 bases not matched to a gene; V was cut back by 6 bases and J by 1 base. The germline V gene has CDR1 MNHEY and CDR2 SVGAGI. This CDR3 region has 15 residues. CDR3 sequence: CASSAGGRNTGELFF. CDR3 bases: TGTGCCAGCAGCGCGGGGGGGAGGAACACCGGGGAGCTGTTTTTT.

This chain uses TRBV19 with TRBJ2-7; D may be TRBD1 (5 bases). CDR3 length equals 13 residues. Germline V lookup: CDR1 LNHDA, CDR2 SQIVND (reference sequence). With 0 bases removed from V and 6 bases from J, the gap between germline ends came to 9 bases. DNA of the CDR3: TGTGCCAGTAGTATAGATCCCAGGGCCGAGCAGTACTTC. This codes for CASSIDPRAEQYF.

The chain combines TRBV5-5 with TRBJ1-4; no definite D call. CDR3 length equals 14 residues. V shed 0 bases and J shed 5 bases, with 8 bases lying between them. The V gene's germline CDR1 is SGHKS and CDR2 YYEKEE (reference sequence). DNA of the CDR3: TGTGCCAGCAGCTTGGCCGGTCGAAATGAAAAACTGTTTTTT. Its translation is CASSLAGRNEKLFF.

The J gene is TRBJ2-2, the V gene TRBV4-1, with TRBD1 matching over 9 bases. The ends lost 3 bases at V and 1 base at J; junction bases unmatched: 3. The CDR3 covers 16 residues. CDR1 is MGHRA and CDR2 is YSYEKL in the germline V gene. The CDR3 DNA sequence: TGCGCCAGCAGCCAGACGGGACAGGGGAACACCGGGGAGCTGTTTTTT. This translates into CASSQTGQGNTGELFF.

The chain combines TRBV19 with TRBJ2-1, with 11 nucleotides matching TRBD2. The trim removed 3 bases at V and 7 bases at J, leaving 5 bases unmatched. In germline, CDR1 is LNHDA, CDR2 SQIVND (reference sequence). This CDR3 is 15 amino acids long. The CDR3, as DNA: TGTGCCAGTAGTATGTCTAGCGGGGGGCTGAATGAGCAGTTCTTC. Its translation is CASSMSSGGLNEQFF.